These T cell receptor beta chains were read from a single sample in a study of blood T cell repertoires in COVID-19. Assay: immunoSEQ multiplex PCR; the TCRdb copy retains only in-frame clones and omits some. The sample has 320,000 or so clones, roughly 87% seen once; the top ten hold over 0.8%. The source material was PBMCs or T cells enriched from blood (not recorded which). These receptors were obtained from a woman between 25 and 40 years old who had recovered from COVID-19. Each CDR3 is given with its conserved first and last residue. D genes are given only for firm matches. Clone size is not always given. Where it is, it says once, few, many or a class for expanded clones.

>TRBD1|NA|TRBV6-2/TRBV6-3|TRBJ2-7
TGTGCCAGCAGTTACATGGGACAGAGGGACTACGAGCAGTACTTC
CASSYMGQRDYEQYF
>NA|NA|TRBV3-1/TRBV3-2|TRBJ2-3
TGTGCCAGCAGCCAAGGCGCAGGGCCAACGCAGTATTTT
CASSQGAGPTQYF
>NA|NA|TRBV2|TRBJ1-2
TGTGCCAGCAGTCAACTGACAGTCTTCAACTATGGCTACACCTTC
CASSQLTVFNYGYTF
>NA|NA|TRBV3-1/TRBV3-2|TRBJ1-2
TGTGCCAGCAGCCTCCGACAGACTAACTATGGCTACACCTTC
CASSLRQTNYGYTF
>NA|NA|TRBV3-1/TRBV3-2|TRBJ1-1
TGTGCCAGCAGCCAATCGGGAGGTGGAACTGAAGCTTTCTTT
CASSQSGGGTEAFF
>NA|NA|TRBV6-5|TRBJ2-7
TGTGCCAGCAGACCTGGAGGTGGTGTCTACGAGCAGTACTTC
CASRPGGGVYEQYF
>NA|NA|TRBV7-9|TRBJ2-5
TGTGCCAGCAGCGGAGGGGCGGCCCAAGAGACCCAGTACTTC
CASSGGAAQETQYF
>TRBD2|once|TRBV7-2|TRBJ2-2
TGTGCCAGCAGCTTAGTGGGGACTAGCGGGCCGCGAAGCGGGGAGCTGTTTTTT
CASSLVGTSGPRSGELFF
>NA|NA|TRBV3-1/TRBV3-2|TRBJ2-3
TGTGCCAGCAGCCAAGATAGGCGGAGCACAGATACGCAGTATTTT
CASSQDRRSTDTQYF
>NA|NA|TRBV21-1|TRBJ1-5
TGTGCCAGCAGGGACAGGGGGAGCTGGGGACAGCCCCAGCATTTT
CASRDRGSWGQPQHF
>TRBD1|NA|TRBV5-1|TRBJ2-1
TGCGCCAGCAGCTGGGGGACAGGACTATACTCCTACAATGAGCAGTTCTTC
CASSWGTGLYSYNEQFF